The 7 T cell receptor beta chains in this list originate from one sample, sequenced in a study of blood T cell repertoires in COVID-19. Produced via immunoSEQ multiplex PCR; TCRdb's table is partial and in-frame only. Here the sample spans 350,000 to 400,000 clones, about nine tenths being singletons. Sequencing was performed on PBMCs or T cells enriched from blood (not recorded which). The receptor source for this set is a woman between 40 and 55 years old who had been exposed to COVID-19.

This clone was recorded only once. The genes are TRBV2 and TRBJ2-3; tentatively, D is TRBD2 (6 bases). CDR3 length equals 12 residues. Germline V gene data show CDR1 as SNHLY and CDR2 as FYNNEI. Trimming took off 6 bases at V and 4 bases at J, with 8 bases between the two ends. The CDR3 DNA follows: TGTGCCAGCAGGCTAGCGTCAGATACGCAGTATTTT. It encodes CASRLASDTQYF.

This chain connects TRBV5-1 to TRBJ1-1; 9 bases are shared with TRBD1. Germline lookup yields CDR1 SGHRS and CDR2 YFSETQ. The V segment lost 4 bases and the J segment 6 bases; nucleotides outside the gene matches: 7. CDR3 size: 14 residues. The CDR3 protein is CASSPLTGGSEAFF. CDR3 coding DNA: TGCGCCAGCAGCCCGCTGACAGGGGGGTCTGAAGCTTTCTTT.

In DNA, the CDR3 is TGCGCCAGCAGCGTGGTCGGTCAGGGCACAGATACGCAGTATTTT. Protein product: CASSVVGQGTDTQYF. The chain combines TRBV5-1 with TRBJ2-3; D ambiguous. V lost 4 bases to trimming and J lost 1 base, with 13 bases between them. Germline V gene data show CDR1 as SGHRS and CDR2 as YFSETQ. This CDR3 spans 15 amino acids.

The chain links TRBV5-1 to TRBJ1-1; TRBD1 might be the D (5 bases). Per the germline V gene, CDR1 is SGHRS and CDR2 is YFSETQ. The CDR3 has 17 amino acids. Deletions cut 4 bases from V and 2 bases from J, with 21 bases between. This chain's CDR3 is CASSPSGGVGENTEAFF. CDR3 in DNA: TGCGCCAGCAGCCCATCGGGAGGGGTCGGGGAAAACACTGAAGCTTTCTTT. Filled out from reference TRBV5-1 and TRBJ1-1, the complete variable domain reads KAGVTQTPRYLIKTRGQQVTLSCSPISGHRSVSWYQQTPGQGLQFLFEYFSETQRNKGNFPGRFSGRQFSNSRSEMNVSTLELGDSALYLCASSPSGGVGENTEAFFGQGTRLTVV.

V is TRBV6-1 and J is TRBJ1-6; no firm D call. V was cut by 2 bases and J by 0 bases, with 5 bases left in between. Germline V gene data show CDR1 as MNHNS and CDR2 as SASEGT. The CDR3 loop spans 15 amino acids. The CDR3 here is CASSEISSYNSPLHF. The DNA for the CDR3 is TGTGCCAGCAGTGAAATTAGCTCCTATAATTCACCCCTCCACTTT.

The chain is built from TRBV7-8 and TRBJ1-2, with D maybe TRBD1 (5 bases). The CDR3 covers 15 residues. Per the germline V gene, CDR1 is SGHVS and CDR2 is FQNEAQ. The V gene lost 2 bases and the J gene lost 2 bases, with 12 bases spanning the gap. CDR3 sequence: CASSLRAGINYGYTF. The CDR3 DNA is TGTGCCAGCAGCTTAAGGGCAGGGATCAACTATGGCTACACCTTC.

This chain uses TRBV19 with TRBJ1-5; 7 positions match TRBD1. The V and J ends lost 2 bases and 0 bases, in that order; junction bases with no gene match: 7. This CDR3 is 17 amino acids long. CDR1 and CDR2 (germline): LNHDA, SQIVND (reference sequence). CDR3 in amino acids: CASSIQGGRYSNQPQHF. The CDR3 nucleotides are TGTGCCAGTAGTATACAGGGGGGCCGATATAGCAATCAGCCCCAGCATTTT.